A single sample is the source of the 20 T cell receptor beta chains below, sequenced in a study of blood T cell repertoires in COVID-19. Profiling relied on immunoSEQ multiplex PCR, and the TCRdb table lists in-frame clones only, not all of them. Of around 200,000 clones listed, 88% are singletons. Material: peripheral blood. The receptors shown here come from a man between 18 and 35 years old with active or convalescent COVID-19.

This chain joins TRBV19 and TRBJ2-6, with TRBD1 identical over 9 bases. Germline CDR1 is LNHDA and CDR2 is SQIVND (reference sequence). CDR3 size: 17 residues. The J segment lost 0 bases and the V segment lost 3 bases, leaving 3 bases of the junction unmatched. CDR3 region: CASSMGQGLSGANVLTF. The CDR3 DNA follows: TGTGCCAGTAGTATGGGACAGGGACTCTCTGGGGCCAACGTCCTGACTTTC.

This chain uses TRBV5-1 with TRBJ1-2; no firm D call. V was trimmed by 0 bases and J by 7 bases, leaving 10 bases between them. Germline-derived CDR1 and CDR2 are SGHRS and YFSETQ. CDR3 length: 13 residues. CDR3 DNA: TGCGCCAGCAGCTTGGACCCGGAGGGTGGCTACACCTTC. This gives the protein CASSLDPEGGYTF.

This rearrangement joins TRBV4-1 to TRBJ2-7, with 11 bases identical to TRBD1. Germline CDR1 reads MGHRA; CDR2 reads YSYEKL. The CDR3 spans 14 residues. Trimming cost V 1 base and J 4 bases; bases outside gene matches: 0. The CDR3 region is CASSQGDRGYEQYF. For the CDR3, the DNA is TGCGCCAGCAGCCAAGGGGACAGGGGGTACGAGCAGTACTTC.

In DNA form, the CDR3 reads TGTGCCAGCAGCTTAACCCGTGCGGACAGACCCTATGGCTACACCTTC. It specifies CASSLTRADRPYGYTF. The V call is TRBV7-9, the J call TRBJ1-2; D might be TRBD1 (6 bases). This CDR3 has 16 residues. The germline V and J ends were trimmed by 2 bases and 4 bases, with 17 bases remaining between them. Per germline, CDR1 SEHNR and CDR2 FQNEAQ (reference sequence). Based on the CDR3 plus reference TRBV7-9 and TRBJ1-2, the full variable domain is DTGVSQNPRHKITKRGQNVTFRCDPISEHNRLYWYRQTLGQGPEFLTYFQNEAQLEKSRLLSDRFSAERPKGSFSTLEIQRTEQGDSAMYLCASSLTRADRPYGYTFGSGTRLTVV.

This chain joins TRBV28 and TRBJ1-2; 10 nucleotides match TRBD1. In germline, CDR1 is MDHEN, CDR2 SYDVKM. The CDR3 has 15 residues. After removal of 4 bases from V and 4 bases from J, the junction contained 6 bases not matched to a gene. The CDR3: CASSSRDRGSYGYTF. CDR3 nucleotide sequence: TGTGCCAGCAGTTCCAGGGACAGGGGAAGCTATGGCTACACCTTC.

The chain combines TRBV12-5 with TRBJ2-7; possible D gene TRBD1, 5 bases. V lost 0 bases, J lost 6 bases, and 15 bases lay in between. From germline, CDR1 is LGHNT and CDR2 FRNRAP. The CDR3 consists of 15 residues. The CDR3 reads CASGLVGRERGEQYF. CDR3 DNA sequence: TGTGCTAGTGGTTTGGTAGGAAGGGAAAGGGGCGAGCAGTACTTC.

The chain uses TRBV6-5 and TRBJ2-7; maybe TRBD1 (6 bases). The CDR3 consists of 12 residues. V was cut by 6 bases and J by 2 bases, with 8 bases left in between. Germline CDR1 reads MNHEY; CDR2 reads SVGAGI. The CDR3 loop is CASRRDTYEQYF. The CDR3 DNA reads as TGTGCCAGCAGGAGGGACACCTACGAGCAGTACTTC.

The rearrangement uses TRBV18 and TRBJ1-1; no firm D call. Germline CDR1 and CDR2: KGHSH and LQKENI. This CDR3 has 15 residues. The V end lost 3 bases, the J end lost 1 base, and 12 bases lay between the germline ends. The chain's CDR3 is CASSPGLAGNTEAFF. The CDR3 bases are TGTGCCAGCTCACCCGGTTTGGCAGGGAACACTGAAGCTTTCTTT.

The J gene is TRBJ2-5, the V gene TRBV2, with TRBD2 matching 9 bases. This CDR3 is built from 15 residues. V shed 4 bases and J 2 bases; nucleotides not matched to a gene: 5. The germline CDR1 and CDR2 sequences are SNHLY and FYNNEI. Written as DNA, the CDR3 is TGTGCCAGCAGTGTATTAGCGGGGGTACAAGAGACCCAGTACTTC. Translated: CASSVLAGVQETQYF.

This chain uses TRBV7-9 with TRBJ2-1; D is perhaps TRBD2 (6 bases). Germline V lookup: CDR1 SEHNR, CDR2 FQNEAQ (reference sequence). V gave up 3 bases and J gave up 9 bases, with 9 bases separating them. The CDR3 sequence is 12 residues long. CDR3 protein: CASSLMRGEQFF. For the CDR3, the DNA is TGTGCCAGCAGCTTGATGCGGGGTGAGCAGTTCTTC.

The CDR3 bases are TGTGCCAGCAGCTATACAGGGGGCTCTGAAGCTTTCTTT. Translating gives CASSYTGGSEAFF. The J gene is TRBJ1-1, the V gene TRBV11-1, with 9 bases aligning to TRBD1. This CDR3 comprises 13 residues. J gave up 6 bases and V 4 bases, and 3 bases lay outside the gene matches. Germline CDR1 and CDR2: SGHAT and FQDESV (reference sequence).

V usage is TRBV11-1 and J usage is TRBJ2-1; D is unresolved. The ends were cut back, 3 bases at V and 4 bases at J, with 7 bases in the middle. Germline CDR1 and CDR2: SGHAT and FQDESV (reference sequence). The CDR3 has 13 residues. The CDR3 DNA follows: TGTGCCAGCAGCTTCGGCGGATACAATGAGCAGTTCTTC. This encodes CASSFGGYNEQFF. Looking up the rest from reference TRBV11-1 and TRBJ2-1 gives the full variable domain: EAEVAQSPRYKITEKSQAVAFWCDPISGHATLYWYRQILGQGPELLVQFQDESVVDDSQLPKDRFSAERLKGVDSTLKIQPAELGDSAMYLCASSFGGYNEQFFGPGTRLTVL.

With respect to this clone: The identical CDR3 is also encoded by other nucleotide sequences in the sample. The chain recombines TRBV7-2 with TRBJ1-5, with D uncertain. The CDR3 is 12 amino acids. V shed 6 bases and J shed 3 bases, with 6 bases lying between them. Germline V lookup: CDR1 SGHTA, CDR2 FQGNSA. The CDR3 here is CASSRDNQPQHF. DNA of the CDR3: TGTGCCAGCAGTCGCGACAATCAGCCCCAGCATTTT.

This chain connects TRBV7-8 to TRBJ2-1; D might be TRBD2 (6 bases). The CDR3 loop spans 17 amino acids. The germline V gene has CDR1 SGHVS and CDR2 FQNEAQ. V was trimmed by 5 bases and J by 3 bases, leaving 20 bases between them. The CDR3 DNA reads TGTGCCAGCAGCATAAATGTCGGGAGCGCGTTCTACAATGAGCAGTTCTTC. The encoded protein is CASSINVGSAFYNEQFF.

Written as DNA, the CDR3 is TGTGCCAGCAGCTTACAACGGGAGCTTTCCAATGAGCAGTTCTTC. This codes for CASSLQRELSNEQFF. The chain recombines TRBV11-2 with TRBJ2-1; TRBD2 is a possible D gene (6 bases). The CDR3 runs 15 residues. The germline V gene encodes CDR1 SGHAT and CDR2 FQNNGV. Trimming took off 2 bases at V and 6 bases at J, with 14 bases between the two ends.

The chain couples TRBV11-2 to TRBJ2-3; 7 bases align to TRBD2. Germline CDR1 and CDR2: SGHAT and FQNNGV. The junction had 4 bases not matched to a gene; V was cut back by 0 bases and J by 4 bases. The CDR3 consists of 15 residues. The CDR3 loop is CASSLEVGGSDTQYF. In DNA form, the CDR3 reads TGTGCCAGCAGCTTAGAGGTGGGGGGGTCAGATACGCAGTATTTT.

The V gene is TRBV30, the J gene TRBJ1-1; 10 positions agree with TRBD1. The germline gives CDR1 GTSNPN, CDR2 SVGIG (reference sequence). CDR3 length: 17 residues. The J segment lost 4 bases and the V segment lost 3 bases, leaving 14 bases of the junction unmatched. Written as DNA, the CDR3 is TGTGCCTGGAGCGGTGACAGGGGGCCCAACATGGGCACTGAAGCTTTCTTT. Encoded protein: CAWSGDRGPNMGTEAFF. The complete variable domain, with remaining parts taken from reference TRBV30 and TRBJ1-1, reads SQTIHQWPATLVQPVGSPLSLECTVEGTSNPNLYWYRQAAGRGLQLLFYSVGIGQISSEVPQNLSASRPQDRQFILSSKKLLLSDSGFYLCAWSGDRGPNMGTEAFFGQGTRLTVV.

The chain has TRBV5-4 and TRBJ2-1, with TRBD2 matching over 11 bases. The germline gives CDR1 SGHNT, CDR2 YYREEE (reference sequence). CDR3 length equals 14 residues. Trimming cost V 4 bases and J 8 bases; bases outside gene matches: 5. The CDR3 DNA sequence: TGTGCCAGCAGCCGGGTTAGCGGGAGGGATGAGCAGTTCTTC. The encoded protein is CASSRVSGRDEQFF.

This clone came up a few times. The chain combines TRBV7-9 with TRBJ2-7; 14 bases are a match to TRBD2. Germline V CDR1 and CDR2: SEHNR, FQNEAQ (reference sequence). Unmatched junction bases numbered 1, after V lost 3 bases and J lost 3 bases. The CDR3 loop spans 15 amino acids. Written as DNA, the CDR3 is TGTGCCAGCAGCTTCGGGACTAGCGGGAGCTACGAGCAGTACTTC. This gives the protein CASSFGTSGSYEQYF.

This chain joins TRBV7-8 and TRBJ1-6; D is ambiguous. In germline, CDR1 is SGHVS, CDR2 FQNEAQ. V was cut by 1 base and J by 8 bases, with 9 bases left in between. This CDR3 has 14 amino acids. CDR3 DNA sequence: TGTGCCAGCAGCTTAGGGCAGTTCGATTCACCCCTCCACTTT. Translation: CASSLGQFDSPLHF.